These 12 T cell receptor beta chains came from one sample sequenced in a study of CD8 T cells in ankylosing spondylitis. TCRdb recomputed calls from the 5' RACE reads with MiXCR, one row per CDR3 protein. The repertoire holds 100,000 or so distinct CDR3 sequences, with just under 9% as singletons. The study, taken as a whole, reports: Blood from ankylosing spondylitis patients appeared to carry a characteristic eight-variant TCR beta motif.

Antigens of these TCRs are unknown. Sequenced: blood, either unsorted or a sorted T cell fraction (not recorded which). Every receptor here comes from a male donor with ankylosing spondylitis.

The gene calls are TRBV6-1 and TRBJ2-5; D gene unclear. Germline V gene sequence: CDR1 MNHNS, CDR2 SASEGT. The CDR3 runs 14 residues. V lost 3 bases and J lost 3, with 11 bases in between. This CDR3 reads CASSEGTDEETQYF. The CDR3 coding sequence is TGTGCCAGCAGTGAGGGTACTGACGAAGAGACCCAGTACTTC.

The sample holds a few counts of this clonotype. The chain combines TRBV27 with TRBJ2-7, with D hard to call. Germline V gives CDR1 MNHEY, CDR2 SMNVEV (reference sequence). The CDR3 is made up of 14 amino acids. Trimming shortened V by 5 bases and J by 0 bases, and 11 bases separated the two germline ends. CDR3 sequence: CASSPTSYSYEQYV. Here the CDR3 DNA reads TGTGCCAGCAGTCCGACCTCCTACTCCTACGAGCAGTACGTC.

The V and J genes are TRBV11-3 and TRBJ2-5, with TRBD1 matching over 8 bases. This CDR3 is 15 amino acids long. Germline-derived CDR1 and CDR2 are SGHNT and YENEEA. The junction had 7 bases not matched to a gene; V was cut back by 3 bases and J by 4 bases. The CDR3: CASSFRTGPGETQYF. The CDR3 DNA follows: TGTGCCAGCAGCTTCCGGACAGGGCCGGGAGAGACCCAGTACTTC.

The sample holds many counts of this clonotype. The chain couples TRBV12-3 or TRBV12-4 to TRBJ2-1, with 7 bases matching TRBD2. The CDR3 has 14 amino acids. Trimming at V came to 4 bases and at J to 8 bases, leaving 8 bases not matched to a gene. The CDR3 spells CASSSQLAFDEQFF. CDR3 coding DNA: TGTGCCAGCAGTTCCCAACTAGCGTTCGATGAGCAGTTCTTC.

This clonotype was found many times. This chain uses TRBV12-3 or TRBV12-4 with TRBJ1-2, with 7 bases fitting TRBD1. CDR3 length equals 14 residues. Trimming took 5 bases from V and 0 from J; bases not matched to a gene: 3. For the CDR3, the DNA is TGTGCCAGCAGTCTGACAGGGTCTAACTATGGCTACACCTTC. Protein product: CASSLTGSNYGYTF.

This clonotype was seen a handful of times. J is TRBJ1-1 and V is TRBV27; no definite D call. CDR1 and CDR2 from the germline V gene are MNHEY and SMNVEV (reference sequence). Trimming pared 7 bases from V and 1 base from J, leaving 13 bases between. The CDR3 spans 14 residues. CDR3 DNA sequence: TGTGCCAGCATCCCTACTCGAGGGAACACTGAAGCTTTCTTT. Its protein product is CASIPTRGNTEAFF.

This clonotype has ten or more counts. This sequence joins TRBV20-1 and TRBJ2-1, with D tentatively TRBD2 (5 bases). This CDR3 comprises 16 residues. CDR1 is DFQATT and CDR2 is SNEGSKA in the germline V gene (reference sequence). Between the trimmed V and J ends, which lost 0 bases and 3 bases, there was a span of 15 bases. CDR3 amino acids: CSARDLWAGFYNEQFF. The CDR3 DNA is TGCAGTGCTAGAGATCTTTGGGCGGGTTTCTACAATGAGCAGTTCTTC.

The chain employs TRBV4-2 and TRBJ1-1; D not certain. CDR1 LGHNA and CDR2 YNFKEQ come from the germline V gene. Trimming took off 4 bases at V and 2 bases at J, with 8 bases between the two ends. This CDR3 has 13 amino acids. Here the CDR3 reads CASSPGINTEAFF. CDR3 bases: TGTGCCAGCAGCCCGGGAATTAACACTGAAGCTTTCTTT.

The chain has TRBV10-3 and TRBJ2-7, with D possibly matching TRBD1 (5 bases). V was pared by 2 bases and J by 4 bases, with 15 bases between. The germline gives CDR1 ENHRY, CDR2 SYGVKD. This CDR3 contains 15 residues. The CDR3 region has the DNA TGTGCCATCAGTGAGGTCCAGGGTGGATTGTACGAGCAGTACGTC. This gives the protein CAISEVQGGLYEQYV.

The rearrangement links TRBV5-5 to TRBJ1-2; 7 bases agree with TRBD1. CDR1 SGHKS and CDR2 YYEKEE come from the germline V gene (reference sequence). Trimming took 7 bases from V and 8 from J; bases not matched to a gene: 8. There are 12 residues in the CDR3. The CDR3 sequence: CASAEGARGYTF. Written as DNA, the CDR3 is TGTGCCAGCGCGGAGGGGGCGCGGGGCTACACCTTC.

This clonotype came up many times. The chain has TRBV24-1 and TRBJ2-5; 7 bases match TRBD1. This CDR3 has 14 amino acids. Germline CDR1 is KGHDR and CDR2 is SFDVKD. J gave up 5 bases and V 9 bases, and 11 bases lay outside the gene matches. The CDR3 reads CATQDREPKETQYF. CDR3 coding DNA: TGTGCCACCCAAGACAGGGAGCCAAAGGAGACCCAGTACTTC.

This clonotype was seen a handful of times. The V and J genes are TRBV24-1 and TRBJ1-4, with D perhaps matching TRBD1 (6 bases). The CDR3 is made up of 14 amino acids. With 4 bases removed from V and 2 bases from J, the gap between germline ends came to 7 bases. CDR1 KGHDR and CDR2 SFDVKD come from the germline V gene. The CDR3 is CATSEQGTNEKLFF. The DNA for the CDR3 is TGTGCCACCAGTGAACAGGGCACTAATGAAAAACTGTTTTTT.